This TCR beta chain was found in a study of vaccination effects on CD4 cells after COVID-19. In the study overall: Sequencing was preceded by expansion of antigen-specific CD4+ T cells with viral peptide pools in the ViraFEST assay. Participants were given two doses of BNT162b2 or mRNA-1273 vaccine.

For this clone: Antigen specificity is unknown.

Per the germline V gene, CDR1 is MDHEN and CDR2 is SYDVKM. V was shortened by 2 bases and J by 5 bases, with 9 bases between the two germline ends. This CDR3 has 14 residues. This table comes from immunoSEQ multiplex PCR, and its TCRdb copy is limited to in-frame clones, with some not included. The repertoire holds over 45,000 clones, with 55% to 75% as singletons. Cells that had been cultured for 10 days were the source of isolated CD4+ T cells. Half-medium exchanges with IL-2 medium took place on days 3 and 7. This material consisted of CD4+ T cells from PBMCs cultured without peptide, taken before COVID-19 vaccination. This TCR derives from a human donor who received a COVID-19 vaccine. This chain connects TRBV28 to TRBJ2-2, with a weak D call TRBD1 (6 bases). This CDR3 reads CASSLQGLTGELFF. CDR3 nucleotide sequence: TGTGCCAGCAGTTTACAGGGGCTAACCGGGGAGCTGTTTTTT.